This T cell receptor beta chain was profiled in a study of blood T cells in healthy people across ages. Alongside a J-beta primer mix, a sample-barcoded 5' primer served in a second PCR lasting about 6 to 12 cycles. Template switching added a 12-random-nucleotide identifier to every cDNA molecule. TCRdb passed the 5' RACE reads through MiXCR, listing each CDR3 protein once. The sample consists of about 1.4 million distinct CDR3 sequences, approximately 59% of them appearing once. This clonotype occurred a few times. The CDR3 totals 20 residues. J gave up 3 bases and V 2 bases, and 17 bases lay outside the gene matches. Germline V lookup: CDR1 PRHDT, CDR2 FYEKMQ (reference sequence).

The sample consisted of blood. This chain connects TRBV13 to TRBJ2-1; 9 bases are shared with TRBD2. This clonotype originated in a man younger than 30 in good health. DNA for the CDR3: TGTGCCAGCAGCTTACGGGTCTGGCTAGCGGGAAACAACGGCTACAATGAGCAGTTCTTC. Translated, it gives CASSLRVWLAGNNGYNEQFF.